Listed below are T cell receptor beta chains from one sample, sequenced in a study of cytomegalovirus exposure and HLA in healthy donors. Profiling relied on immunoSEQ multiplex PCR, and the TCRdb table lists in-frame clones only, not all of them. This sample carries over 130,000 clones, around 65% of them seen once, and the ten largest clones take 6% to 8%. Material for sequencing was PBMCs. The receptors originated from a woman between 55 and 75 years old in good health and CMV-seronegative. The CDR3 runs from the conserved cysteine through the conserved F or W. A D gene is named only where the DNA matches it firmly. Some rows mark clone size as missing; the rest say once, few, many or name a class of expanded clone.

D gene,J gene,clone size,V gene,CDR3 DNA,CDR3 protein
TRBD2,TRBJ2-1,.,TRBV7-3,TGTGCCAGCAGCTTAGATGGGACTAGGCTCAATGAGCAGTTCTTC,CASSLDGTRLNEQFF
TRBD2,TRBJ2-1,few,TRBV27,TGTGCCAGCAGCTTTGCCTTAGGGACTAGCGGGAGGGGGCAGTTCTTC,CASSFALGTSGRGQFF
.,TRBJ1-1,few,TRBV28,TGTGCCAGCAGTTTTACTTGGCGGCAGGGGCCCACTGAAGCTTTCTTT,CASSFTWRQGPTEAFF
.,TRBJ2-1,.,TRBV18,TGTGCCAGCTCCCCTAGGCCCGGAAACTACAATGAGCAGTTCTTC,CASSPRPGNYNEQFF
.,TRBJ1-1,.,TRBV19,TGTGCCAGTACTGAGGGGGGGGCGGTTGCTTTCTTT,CASTEGGAVAFF
TRBD2,TRBJ2-5,once,TRBV18,TGTGCCAGCTCACCTAGCGGGAGACAGTACTTC,CASSPSGRQYF
TRBD2,TRBJ2-5,.,TRBV7-2,TGTGCCAGCAGCGCCGGACTAGCGGTGCAAGAGACCCAGTACTTC,CASSAGLAVQETQYF
.,TRBJ1-5,.,TRBV28,TGTGCCAGCAGTGGGCTCATGGGCATGGGCAATCAGCCCCAGCATTTT,CASSGLMGMGNQPQHF
.,TRBJ2-7,.,TRBV7-2,TGTGCCAGCAGCTTAGCGGTGGGGGGAAGGGAGCAGTACTTC,CASSLAVGGREQYF
.,TRBJ2-1,.,TRBV27,TGTGCCAGCAGTAATGCCCAGGGATGGAATGAGCAGTTCTTC,CASSNAQGWNEQFF
.,TRBJ2-5,.,TRBV28,TGTGCCAGCAGTCCTTCCCGTGGTAGGGGGTACCAAGAGACCCAGTACTTC,CASSPSRGRGYQETQYF
.,TRBJ2-6,.,TRBV2,TGTGCCAGCAGTGATGGGCCCGCAGGGGCCAACGTCCTGACTTTC,CASSDGPAGANVLTF
.,TRBJ2-1,once,TRBV6-1,TGTGCCAGCAGTGAAGCTCGGGATGAGCAGTTCTTC,CASSEARDEQFF
.,TRBJ1-2,.,TRBV19,TGTGCCAGTAGTATTGGGCATGGCTACACCTTC,CASSIGHGYTF
TRBD1,TRBJ1-2,.,TRBV5-1,TGCGCCAGCAGCCCAACGCCCGGGACAGGGATTTGGGGCTACACCTTC,CASSPTPGTGIWGYTF
TRBD2,TRBJ2-7,.,TRBV19,TGTGCCAGTAGTATAGAAGCGGGGTACGAGCAGTACTTC,CASSIEAGYEQYF
TRBD1,TRBJ1-2,.,TRBV4-3,TGCGCCAGCAGCCAAGACAGGGGGCCCTATGGCTACACCTTC,CASSQDRGPYGYTF
TRBD1,TRBJ2-7,.,TRBV7-6,TGTGCCAGCAGCTTAGCAGGACAGGGGTCCTACGAGCAGTACTTC,CASSLAGQGSYEQYF
TRBD2,TRBJ2-7,.,TRBV7-2,TGTGCCAGCAGCTTAGCCGCGACTAGCGGGTGGCGGGGTTACGAGCAGTACTTC,CASSLAATSGWRGYEQYF
TRBD2,TRBJ2-1,.,TRBV5-4,TGTGCCAGCAGCGGGCTAGCGGGTCACAATGAGCAGTTCTTC,CASSGLAGHNEQFF
.,TRBJ2-3,.,TRBV2,TGTGCCAGCCTCCGGTTGACTAGCACAGATACGCAGTATTTT,CASLRLTSTDTQYF
.,TRBJ2-7,once,TRBV10-2,TGCGCCAGCAGTGCTACGGACGAGCAGTACTTC,CASSATDEQYF
.,TRBJ2-4,.,TRBV6-6,TGTGCCAGCAGTCGCCTACAGGGACCGGGTAAAAACATTCAGTACTTC,CASSRLQGPGKNIQYF
TRBD2,TRBJ2-5,.,TRBV5-5,TGTGCCAGCAGCTTGGTGGCTAGCGGGGGAGAGACCCAGTACTTC,CASSLVASGGETQYF
TRBD1,TRBJ2-2,.,TRBV7-9,TGTGCCAGCAGCTTAGACAGGGGGCCCGGGGAGCTGTTTTTT,CASSLDRGPGELFF
TRBD1,TRBJ2-7,.,TRBV29-1,TGCAGCGTCATACAGGGGGCAATCGCCGACGAGCAGTACTTC,CSVIQGAIADEQYF
TRBD1,TRBJ2-7,.,TRBV27,TGTGCTACCGCGGGACAGGGGAAATACGAGCAGTACTTC,CATAGQGKYEQYF
TRBD1,TRBJ2-5,.,TRBV7-2,TGTGCCAGCAGCGACCGGACAGGGACCAAAGAGACCCAGTACTTC,CASSDRTGTKETQYF
.,TRBJ2-3,.,TRBV6-5,TGTGCCAGCAGTTACCCGCCTACGCGGAAAGATACGCAGTATTTT,CASSYPPTRKDTQYF
.,TRBJ2-7,.,TRBV6-5,TGTGCCAGCAGTAGATCGTTGGACAGTAGCTACGAGCAGTACTTC,CASSRSLDSSYEQYF
TRBD2,TRBJ2-4,.,TRBV4-2,TGTGCCAGCAGCCAAGAGGCTAGCGGGAGAAGCAAAAACATTCAGTACTTC,CASSQEASGRSKNIQYF
.,TRBJ2-3,.,TRBV6-1,TGTGCCAGCAGTGAAGGCGTGGGGGGGCTCCACTCCACAGATACGCAGTATTTT,CASSEGVGGLHSTDTQYF
TRBD2,TRBJ2-7,.,TRBV19,TGTGCCAGTAGTATAGATCGCCGACTAGCGGACGAGCAGTACTTC,CASSIDRRLADEQYF
TRBD1,TRBJ2-5,.,TRBV5-4,TGTGCCAGCAGCCCAAGGCAGGGGGCAGAAGAGACCCAGTACTTC,CASSPRQGAEETQYF
.,TRBJ2-7,.,TRBV2,TGTGCCAGCAGACTGGACAAGCAGAAGACGGCATACGAGCAGTACTTC,CASRLDKQKTAYEQYF
TRBD2,TRBJ2-3,.,TRBV19,TGTGCCAGTAGGAGCGGGGCATCGCAGTATTTT,CASRSGASQYF